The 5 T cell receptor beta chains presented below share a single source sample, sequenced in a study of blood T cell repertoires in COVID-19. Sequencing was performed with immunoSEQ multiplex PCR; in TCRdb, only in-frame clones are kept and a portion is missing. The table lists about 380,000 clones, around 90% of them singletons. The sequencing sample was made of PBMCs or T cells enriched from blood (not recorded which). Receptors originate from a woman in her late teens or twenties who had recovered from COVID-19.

Here the CDR3 DNA reads TGTGCCAGCAGCTTATCGAGGGCCGGGAGCCTCTATGGCTACACCTTC. The encoded protein is CASSLSRAGSLYGYTF. This rearrangement joins TRBV7-9 to TRBJ1-2, with D unresolved. CDR1 is SEHNR, CDR2 FQNEAQ, per germline (reference sequence). Trimming cost V 2 bases and J 4 bases, with 17 bases left between them. The CDR3 consists of 16 residues.

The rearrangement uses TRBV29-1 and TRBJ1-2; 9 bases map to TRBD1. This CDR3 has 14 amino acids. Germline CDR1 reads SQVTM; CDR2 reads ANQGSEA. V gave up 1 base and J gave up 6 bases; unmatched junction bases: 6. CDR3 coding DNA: TGCAGCGTTGAAGGTGGGGACAGGGCCAATGGCTACACCTTC. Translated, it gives CSVEGGDRANGYTF.

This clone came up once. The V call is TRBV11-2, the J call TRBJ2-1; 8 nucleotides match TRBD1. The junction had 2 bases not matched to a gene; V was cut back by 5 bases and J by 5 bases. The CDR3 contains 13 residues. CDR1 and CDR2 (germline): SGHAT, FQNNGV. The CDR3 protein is CASSQGANNEQFF. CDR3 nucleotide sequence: TGTGCCAGCAGCCAGGGGGCCAACAATGAGCAGTTCTTC.

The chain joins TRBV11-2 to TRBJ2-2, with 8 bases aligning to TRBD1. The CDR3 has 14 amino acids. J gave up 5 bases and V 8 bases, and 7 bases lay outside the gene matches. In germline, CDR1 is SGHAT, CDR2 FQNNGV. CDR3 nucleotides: TGTGCCAGCCATCAGGACAGGGAGACCGGGGAGCTGTTTTTT. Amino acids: CASHQDRETGELFF.

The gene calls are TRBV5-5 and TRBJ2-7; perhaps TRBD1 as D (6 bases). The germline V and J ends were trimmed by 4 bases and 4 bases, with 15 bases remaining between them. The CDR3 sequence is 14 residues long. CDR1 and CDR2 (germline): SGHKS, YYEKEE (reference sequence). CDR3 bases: TGTGCCAGCAGCCTCGCAGGGGTCGTTTACGAGCAGTACTTC. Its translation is CASSLAGVVYEQYF. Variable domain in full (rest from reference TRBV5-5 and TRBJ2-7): DAGVTQSPTHLIKTRGQQVTLRCSPISGHKSVSWYQQVLGQGPQFIFQYYEKEERGRGNFPDRFSARQFPNYSSELNVNALLLGDSALYLCASSLAGVVYEQYFGPGTRLTVT.